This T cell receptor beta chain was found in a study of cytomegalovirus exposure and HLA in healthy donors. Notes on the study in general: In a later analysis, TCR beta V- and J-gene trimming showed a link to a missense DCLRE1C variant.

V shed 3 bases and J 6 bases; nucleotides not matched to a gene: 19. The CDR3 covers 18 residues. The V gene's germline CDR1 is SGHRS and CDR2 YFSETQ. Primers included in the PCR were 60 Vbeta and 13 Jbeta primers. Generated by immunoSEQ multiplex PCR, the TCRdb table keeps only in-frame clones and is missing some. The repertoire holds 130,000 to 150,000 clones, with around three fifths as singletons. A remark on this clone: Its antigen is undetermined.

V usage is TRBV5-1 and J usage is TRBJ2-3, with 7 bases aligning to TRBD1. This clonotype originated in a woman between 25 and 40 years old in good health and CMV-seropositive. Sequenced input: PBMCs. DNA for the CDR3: TGCGCCAGCAGCTACCAACCTGGGACAGATTGGGTATTGGATACGCAGTATTTT. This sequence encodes CASSYQPGTDWVLDTQYF. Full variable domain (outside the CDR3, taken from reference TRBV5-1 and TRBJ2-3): KAGVTQTPRYLIKTRGQQVTLSCSPISGHRSVSWYQQTPGQGLQFLFEYFSETQRNKGNFPGRFSGRQFSNSRSEMNVSTLELGDSALYLCASSYQPGTDWVLDTQYFGPGTRLTVL.